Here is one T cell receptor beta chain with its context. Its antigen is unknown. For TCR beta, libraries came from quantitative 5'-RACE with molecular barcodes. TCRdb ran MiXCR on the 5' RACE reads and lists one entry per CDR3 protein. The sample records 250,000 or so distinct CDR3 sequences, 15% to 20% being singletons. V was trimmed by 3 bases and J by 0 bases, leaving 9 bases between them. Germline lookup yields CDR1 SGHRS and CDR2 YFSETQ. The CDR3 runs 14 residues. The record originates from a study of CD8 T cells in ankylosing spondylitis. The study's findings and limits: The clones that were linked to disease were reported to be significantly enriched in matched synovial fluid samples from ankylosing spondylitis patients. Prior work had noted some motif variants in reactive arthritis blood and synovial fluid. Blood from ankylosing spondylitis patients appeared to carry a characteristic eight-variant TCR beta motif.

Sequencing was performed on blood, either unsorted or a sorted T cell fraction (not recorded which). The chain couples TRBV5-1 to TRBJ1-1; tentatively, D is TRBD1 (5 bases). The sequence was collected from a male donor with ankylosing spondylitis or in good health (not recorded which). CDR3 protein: CASSYDSMNTEAFF. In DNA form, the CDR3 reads TGCGCCAGCAGCTATGACAGCATGAACACTGAAGCTTTCTTT.